This TCR beta chain came from a study of blood T cells in healthy people across ages. Study-level results: Conclusively comparing naive with antigen-experienced cells was impossible with unsorted PBMCs.

Those donating, healthy Caucasian individuals from Russia, were aged roughly 6 to 95. The V end was cut by 6 bases, the J end by 4 bases, with 16 bases between. The CDR3 extends over 14 amino acids. CDR1 and CDR2 (germline): MNHEY, SMNVEV (reference sequence). Sample-barcoded 5' priming and a J-beta primer mix drove a second PCR of roughly 6 to 12 cycles. Each of the cDNA molecules was tagged by a template-switch adaptor with 12 random nucleotides. One entry per CDR3 protein results from TCRdb running MiXCR on the 5' RACE reads. The table shows about 1.6 million distinct CDR3 sequences, with roughly 32% occurring only once. Details on this clonotype: Its antigen is currently unknown.

The chain recombines TRBV27 with TRBJ2-7, with D possibly TRBD2 on 7 matching bases. The clonotype was recovered from a woman in her twenties or thirties in good health. The sequenced material came from blood. The CDR3 sequence is CASRQQGGGYEQYF. CDR3 coding DNA: TGTGCCAGCAGGCAGCAGGGAGGGGGATACGAGCAGTACTTC.